This paragraph reports one T cell receptor beta chain. The sample is drawn from a study of blood T cell repertoires in COVID-19. Study-wide context: In each case, the material was cDNA or gDNA derived from T cells, B-cell-depleted T cells, or PBMCs.

Individuals drawn from around 25 US areas were roughly 18 to 89 years old. The CDR3 contains 13 residues. Germline V gene sequence: CDR1 SGHTA, CDR2 FQGNSA. V lost 3 bases, J lost 7 bases, and 4 bases stayed unmatched. In the original workflow: Amplifying reference gene primers gave estimates of nucleated cell counts. Sequencing was performed with immunoSEQ multiplex PCR; in TCRdb, only in-frame clones are kept and a portion is missing. The V and J calls and clone size come from that table; D and trimming were worked out from the DNA. The table records about 310,000 clones, roughly 89% of them present only once.

The V and J genes are TRBV7-2 and TRBJ1-1, with TRBD1 matching 8 bases. The sequencing input was PBMCs or T cells enriched from blood (not recorded which). This receptor was obtained from a woman between 18 and 29 years old who had recovered from COVID-19. In nucleotides, the CDR3 is TGTGCCAGCAGCTTCAGGGGGCGAATTGAAGCTTTCTTT. Its protein is CASSFRGRIEAFF.